Listed below are T cell receptor beta chains from one sample, sequenced in a study of blood T cell repertoires in COVID-19. Assay: immunoSEQ multiplex PCR; the TCRdb copy retains only in-frame clones and omits some. The sample yields about 280,000 clones, around 86% seen once. The sample comprised peripheral blood. The origin of the receptors is a woman in her 30s who had recovered from COVID-19. Each CDR3 is given with its conserved first and last residue. D genes are given only for firm matches. Rows may omit the clone size; those that give it use once, few, many or a size class.

v_gene	j_gene	d_gene	abundance	CDR3aa	CDR3nt
TRBV19	TRBJ2-3	TRBD2	NA	CASSANRGGATDTQYF	TGTGCCAGTAGTGCCAACCGCGGGGGGGCCACAGATACGCAGTATTTT
TRBV30	TRBJ2-3	TRBD1	NA	CAWSVRAGGGTDTQYF	TGTGCCTGGAGTGTACGGGCAGGGGGCGGGACAGATACGCAGTATTTT
TRBV3-1/TRBV3-2	TRBJ1-1	TRBD1	NA	CASSWRQGAEAFF	TGTGCCAGCAGCTGGAGACAGGGGGCTGAAGCTTTCTTT
TRBV27	TRBJ2-5	TRBD1	NA	CASGTVRGETQYF	TGTGCCAGCGGGACAGTTCGAGGAGAGACCCAGTACTTC
TRBV19	TRBJ1-2	NA	NA	CASSRVGYGYTF	TGTGCTTCCTCCAGGGTTGGCTATGGCTACACCTTC
TRBV2	TRBJ1-2	TRBD1	once	CASTEQGALEGYTF	TGTGCCAGCACTGAACAGGGGGCCTTAGAAGGCTACACCTTC
TRBV6-5	TRBJ2-1	TRBD1	NA	CASSPGQGYNEQFF	TGTGCCAGCAGCCCGGGACAGGGCTACAATGAGCAGTTCTTC
TRBV10-3	TRBJ2-7	TRBD1	NA	CAISRTGGSYEQYF	TGTGCCATCAGTCGGACAGGGGGCTCCTACGAGCAGTACTTC
TRBV28	TRBJ1-1	NA	NA	CASSLGGDLNTEAFF	TGTGCCAGCAGCCTCGGGGGGGACTTAAACACTGAAGCTTTCTTT
TRBV10-1	TRBJ2-7	TRBD1	NA	CAMRGPPDRDTYEQYF	TGCGCCATGCGAGGGCCCCCCGACAGGGACACCTACGAGCAGTACTTC
TRBV27	TRBJ1-2	NA	NA	CASTSSTQGLGSGYTF	TGTGCCAGCACCTCTTCTACCCAGGGACTTGGTAGTGGCTACACCTTC
TRBV4-1	TRBJ2-7	TRBD1	NA	CASSQVPLLDHPGQGSYEQYF	TGCGCCAGCAGCCAAGTTCCCCTCCTAGACCATCCGGGACAGGGGTCCTACGAGCAGTACTTC
TRBV18	TRBJ1-2	TRBD1	once	CASSPGDSLYGYTF	TGTGCCAGCTCACCGGGGGACAGCCTCTATGGCTACACCTTC
TRBV7-3	TRBJ2-3	TRBD1	NA	CASSLTGTGAGDTQYF	TGTGCCAGCAGCTTAACTGGGACAGGGGCTGGGGATACGCAGTATTTT
TRBV7-3	TRBJ2-4	NA	few	CASSLSPGNGNIQYF	TGTGCCAGCAGCTTATCACCGGGGAACGGAAACATTCAGTACTTC
TRBV12-3/TRBV12-4	TRBJ1-1	NA	NA	CASSFWGRTEAFF	TGTGCCAGCAGTTTTTGGGGGCGTACTGAAGCTTTCTTT
TRBV5-5	TRBJ2-1	TRBD1	once	CASSQPGQGKQFF	TGTGCCAGCAGCCAACCGGGACAGGGAAAGCAGTTCTTC
TRBV29-1	TRBJ2-1	TRBD2	NA	CSAGLADYNEQFF	TGCAGCGCCGGACTAGCGGATTACAATGAGCAGTTCTTC
TRBV19	TRBJ2-1	NA	NA	CASSPRDYNEQFF	TGTGCCAGTAGCCCACGGGATTACAATGAGCAGTTCTTC